These T cell receptor beta chains were read from a single sample in a study of blood T cell repertoires in COVID-19. Profiled with immunoSEQ multiplex PCR; TCRdb holds only in-frame clones, not every one. The sample carries roughly 70,000 clones, approximately 89% recorded once. The sample was peripheral blood. These TCRs come from a man in his forties or fifties with COVID-19, enrolled during active disease. Each CDR3 is given with its conserved first and last residue. Each record gives: J gene, CDR3 length, V gene, clone size, D gene, CDR3 protein, CDR3 DNA. A D gene is named only where the DNA matches it firmly. Some rows have no size entry. The others give once, few or many, or a class for an expanded clone.

TRBJ2-2 13 TRBV2 - TRBD2 CASTSGRYGELFF TGTGCCAGCACTAGCGGGAGATACGGGGAGCTGTTTTTT
TRBJ1-6 15 TRBV14 - TRBD1 CASRLSGTGGSPLHF TGTGCCAGCAGGCTCTCCGGGACAGGGGGTTCACCCCTCCACTTT
TRBJ2-1 13 TRBV3-1/TRBV3-2 - TRBD2 CASRREGTNEQFF TGTGCCAGCAGACGGGAGGGTACGAATGAGCAGTTCTTC
TRBJ1-1 13 TRBV12-3/TRBV12-4 once - CASSLSLNTEAFF TGTGCCAGCAGTTTGAGCCTGAACACTGAAGCTTTCTTT
TRBJ1-5 16 TRBV6-5 - TRBD1 CASSYSRDSLNQPQHF TGTGCCAGCAGTTACTCGAGGGACAGCCTTAATCAGCCCCAGCATTTT
TRBJ1-5 14 TRBV24-1 - - CATSEGAVNQPQHF TGTGCCACCAGTGAAGGGGCAGTGAATCAGCCCCAGCATTTT
TRBJ2-3 13 TRBV29-1 once - CSVDTPGTDTQYF TGCAGCGTTGATACACCAGGCACAGATACGCAGTATTTT
TRBJ2-7 13 TRBV4-1 - TRBD2 CASSPLAGGPVYF TGCGCCAGCAGCCCCCTAGCGGGAGGGCCTGTATACTTC
TRBJ1-2 14 TRBV28 - TRBD1 CASSLIQGYQGYTF TGTGCCAGCAGTTTGATACAGGGGTATCAAGGCTACACCTTC
TRBJ1-2 17 TRBV5-1 - TRBD1 CASSLAGGERVDYGYTF TGCGCCAGCAGCTTGGCAGGGGGCGAAAGGGTCGACTATGGCTACACCTTC
TRBJ2-7 15 TRBV11-3 - - CASSLRSGDSYEQYF TGTGCCAGCAGCTTAAGGTCGGGGGACTCCTACGAGCAGTACTTC
TRBJ2-7 15 TRBV30 - TRBD2 CAWSVASGRRDEQYF TGTGCCTGGAGTGTAGCTAGCGGGAGGCGGGACGAGCAGTACTTC
TRBJ1-5 14 TRBV27 - - CASSRTDSNQPQHF TGTGCCAGCAGTCGGACAGATAGCAATCAGCCCCAGCATTTT
TRBJ1-2 15 TRBV4-1 - TRBD1 CASSQGPAQGEVYTF TGCGCCAGCAGCCAAGGCCCCGCCCAGGGGGAAGTCTACACCTTC
TRBJ1-2 14 TRBV4-3 - - CASSLKAGSYGYTF TGCGCCAGCAGCCTCAAAGCGGGGTCCTATGGCTACACCTTC
TRBJ2-7 14 TRBV29-1 - TRBD2 CSVAMGGAGREQYF TGCAGCGTCGCCATGGGGGGAGCGGGACGGGAGCAGTACTTC
TRBJ1-1 19 TRBV6-1 once TRBD1 CASSAHMGYRGRLDTEAFF TGTGCCAGCAGTGCTCATATGGGTTACAGGGGGCGCCTGGACACTGAAGCTTTCTTT
TRBJ2-7 14 TRBV7-3 few - CASSLLPGVEEQYF TGTGCCAGCAGCTTACTGCCCGGAGTGGAAGAGCAGTACTTC
TRBJ1-5 15 TRBV4-1 once - CASSQVAGQYSAQHF TGCGCCAGCAGCCAAGTGGCAGGGCAGTATTCGGCCCAGCATTTT
TRBJ1-2 11 TRBV30 - TRBD1 CAWIRGGLYTF TGTGCCTGGATAAGAGGGGGCCTCTACACCTTC
TRBJ1-6 13 TRBV5-5 - - CASSADRNSPLHF TGTGCCAGCAGCGCCGACAGGAATTCACCCCTCCACTTT
TRBJ1-4 15 TRBV4-1 - - CASSQPDRDNEKLFF TGCGCCAGCAGCCAACCGGACAGAGATAATGAAAAACTGTTTTTT
TRBJ2-7 14 TRBV15 once TRBD2 CATSREGGGYEQYF TGTGCCACCAGCAGAGAGGGGGGAGGGTACGAGCAGTACTTC
TRBJ2-3 16 TRBV3-1/TRBV3-2 - TRBD1 CASSPLDRGNTDTQYF TGTGCCAGCAGCCCACTGGACAGGGGAAACACAGATACGCAGTATTTT
TRBJ2-1 15 TRBV7-3 - TRBD1 CASSPRDRGHREQFF TGTGCCAGCAGCCCTCGGGACAGGGGGCATAGGGAGCAGTTCTTC
TRBJ2-3 14 TRBV5-4 - - CASSLGGGGDTQYF TGTGCCAGCAGCTTGGGGGGGGGCGGAGATACGCAGTATTTT
TRBJ2-3 15 TRBV11-2 - - CASSPGQPNTDTQYF TGTGCCAGCAGCCCCGGACAGCCTAACACAGATACGCAGTATTTT
TRBJ2-1 14 TRBV24-1 - - CATSDSRDYNEQFF TGTGCCACCAGTGATTCGCGGGATTACAATGAGCAGTTCTTC
TRBJ2-2 15 TRBV6-5 - TRBD1 CASSYGQGDTGELFF TGTGCCAGCAGTTACGGACAGGGGGACACCGGGGAGCTGTTTTTT
TRBJ1-2 13 TRBV15 - - CATSRGVEYGYTF TGTGCCACCAGCAGAGGAGTTGAATATGGCTACACCTTC
TRBJ2-1 13 TRBV29-1 - TRBD1 CSVTGTGFIGQFF TGCAGCGTGACCGGGACAGGGTTCATAGGTCAGTTCTTC
TRBJ2-3 11 TRBV6-5 - - CASSSLDTQYF TGTGCCAGCAGTTCCTTAGATACGCAGTATTTT
TRBJ2-1 14 TRBV21-1 - - CASSKASGVNEQFF TGTGCCAGCAGCAAAGCTTCAGGGGTCAATGAGCAGTTCTTC
TRBJ2-5 15 TRBV5-1 - - CASSLGGSDQETQYF TGCGCCAGCAGCCTAGGGGGATCTGACCAAGAGACCCAGTACTTC
TRBJ2-3 14 TRBV2 - - CASNLRTGTDTQYF TGTGCCAGCAACCTACGGACTGGGACAGATACGCAGTATTTT
TRBJ2-2 16 TRBV4-3 - - CASSPKQVLDTGELFF TGCGCCAGCAGCCCAAAACAGGTTCTTGACACCGGGGAGCTGTTTTTT
TRBJ2-7 14 TRBV28 - - CASIQGGGFYEQYF TGTGCCAGCATTCAAGGGGGGGGATTCTACGAGCAGTACTTC
TRBJ1-2 12 TRBV7-8 few - CASSPGVGGYTF TGTGCCAGCAGCCCAGGGGTTGGTGGCTACACCTTC
TRBJ2-7 13 TRBV27 - TRBD1 CASRPTGLLEQYF TGTGCCAGCCGCCCGACAGGGCTGCTCGAGCAGTACTTC
TRBJ1-2 15 TRBV7-9 once - CASSSRSTEDYGYTF TGTGCCAGCAGCTCTAGGTCGACAGAAGACTATGGCTACACCTTC
TRBJ2-1 13 TRBV18 once TRBD1 CASSPGQDNEQFF TGTGCCAGCTCACCGGGACAGGACAATGAGCAGTTCTTC
TRBJ1-2 15 TRBV28 - TRBD1 CASSFFSQGAHGYTF TGTGCCAGCAGTTTCTTCTCCCAGGGGGCGCATGGCTACACCTTC
TRBJ1-2 14 TRBV2 - TRBD1 CASSDQGVTYGYTF TGTGCCAGCAGTGATCAGGGGGTGACCTATGGCTACACCTTC